These T cell receptor beta chains were read from a single sample in a study of long-term antiretroviral therapy in people with HIV. Some clones are missing from TCRdb's copy, which holds only in-frame ones; the method was immunoSEQ multiplex PCR. This sample carries some 20,000 clones, around 78% of them seen once, and the ten largest clones take around 6.9%. The sequenced sample was unsorted PBMCs, obtained 2.2 years after starting antiretroviral therapy. The receptors come from a man aged 50 to 59 with HIV. Each CDR3 is given with its conserved first and last residue. The D gene is left open where the match is weak. Only some rows state a clone size, as once, few, many or a class for expanded clones.

v_gene	j_gene	len	abundance	d_gene	CDR3nt	CDR3aa
TRBV5-4	TRBJ2-3	16	.	TRBD2	TGTGCCAGCAGCCTGCGACTAGCCTATTCCGGAGATACGCAGTATTTT	CASSLRLAYSGDTQYF
TRBV5-1	TRBJ1-4	15	.	.	TGCGCCAGCAGCTTAACAAGGGGACCGAATGAAAAACTGTTTTTT	CASSLTRGPNEKLFF
TRBV4-3	TRBJ1-1	16	.	TRBD1	TGCGCCAGCAGCCAAGGGACAGGGGGGATGAACACTGAAGCTTTCTTT	CASSQGTGGMNTEAFF
TRBV10-1	TRBJ2-7	13	few	.	TGCGCCAGCAACGTACAGGTCTCCTACGAGCAGTACTTC	CASNVQVSYEQYF
TRBV5-1	TRBJ2-1	14	.	TRBD2	TGCGCCACCTCGAGCGGGAGCTCCTACAATGAGCAGTTCTTC	CATSSGSSYNEQFF
TRBV28	TRBJ1-6	14	.	.	TGTGCCAGCAGTTGGGCAGGCTCTAATTCACCCCTCCACTTT	CASSWAGSNSPLHF
TRBV9	TRBJ2-5	14	once	.	TGTGCCAGCAGCGTGACAGGTGTGGGGAAGACCCAGTACTTC	CASSVTGVGKTQYF
TRBV6-1	TRBJ2-3	15	.	TRBD1	TGTGCCAGCAGTGAAGCTTGGACAGGGATAAATACGCAGTATTTT	CASSEAWTGINTQYF
TRBV27	TRBJ2-7	13	.	.	TGTGCCAGCAGTTTAGCCAGCTCCTACGAGCAGTACTTC	CASSLASSYEQYF
TRBV16	TRBJ1-2	15	.	TRBD1	TGTGCCAGCAGCCAATCGAGAGGGACAGGGTATGGCTACACCTTC	CASSQSRGTGYGYTF
TRBV4-3	TRBJ1-5	15	.	.	TGCGCCAGCAGCCAAGATAGCAAGGGGGAACAGCCCCAGCATTTT	CASSQDSKGEQPQHF
TRBV9	TRBJ2-5	15	.	.	TGTGCCAGCAGCGTAGCTGGGGGACACCAAGAGACCCAGTACTTC	CASSVAGGHQETQYF
TRBV5-1	TRBJ2-3	15	once	TRBD1	TGCGCCAGCAGCTACCGACAGGGGGGAACGGATACGCAGTATTTT	CASSYRQGGTDTQYF
TRBV7-3	TRBJ2-7	13	.	.	TGTGCCAGCAGCCCCGGACCATCCTACGAGCAGTACTTC	CASSPGPSYEQYF
TRBV18	TRBJ2-7	12	.	.	TGTGCCAGCTCGTCCGTCTCCTACGAGCAGTACTTC	CASSSVSYEQYF
TRBV7-2	TRBJ2-1	15	.	.	TGTGCCAGCAGCTTAGAAGGCAGGGGCTACAATGAGCAGTTCTTC	CASSLEGRGYNEQFF
TRBV27	TRBJ2-1	15	few	.	TGTGCCAGCAGGCTACTAACCAGCGGTTACAATGAGCAGTTCTTC	CASRLLTSGYNEQFF
TRBV27	TRBJ1-2	15	few	.	TGTGCCAGCAGTTTATCGTCGGGGGGCGCGTCTGGCTACACCTTC	CASSLSSGGASGYTF
TRBV9	TRBJ1-3	15	.	.	TGTGCCAGCAGCGGACAGGTTGGCAGGGGAAACACCATATATTTT	CASSGQVGRGNTIYF
TRBV6-5	TRBJ1-2	15	.	.	TGTGCCAGCTGCCCCCCCACAGGGTGCGACTATGGCTACACCTTC	CASCPPTGCDYGYTF
TRBV7-2	TRBJ2-2	15	.	.	TGTGCCAGCAGCTGGCCCACTAGAACCACCGGGGAGCTGTTTTTT	CASSWPTRTTGELFF
TRBV2	TRBJ1-5	13	.	.	TGTGCCAGCAGTAATTGGGCCAATCAGCCCCAGCATTTT	CASSNWANQPQHF
TRBV27	TRBJ2-1	16	.	TRBD1	TGTGCCAGCAGTTTTGCCCTTAGGACAGGGACCAATGAGCAGTTCTTC	CASSFALRTGTNEQFF